This T cell receptor beta chain was sequenced for a study of blood T cells in healthy people across ages (dated by TCRdb to between 2015 and 2016). Context from the whole study: In model experiments, roughly one uniquely barcoded TCR beta cDNA molecule per two T cells was captured by template switching. The donors were divided into four age groups: young (average about 16 years), middle-aged (around 37), aged (62) and long-lived (about 90). Using the same blood draw, the study looked at two additional independent replicas of 1 million unique cDNA reads for two donors, one aged 18 to 29 and the other aged 80 or older. The study measured age-related changes in TCR beta repertoire diversity using deep sequencing normalized with unique cDNA molecular identifiers.

The library was built by means of 5' RACE. Data came from an Illumina HiSeq 2500. The second PCR ran for about 6 to 11 cycles and used a J-beta primer mix along with a sample-barcoded 5' primer. A template-switch 5' adaptor carrying 12 random nucleotides introduced a unique molecular identifier onto each TCR beta cDNA molecule. Each sample yielded at least 2.5 million CDR3-containing paired-end reads. All of the RNA was converted into first-strand cDNA using the Mint cDNA synthesis kit, with a TRBC-specific oligonucleotide serving as the primer. Following uracil-DNA glycosylase treatment, a first 18-cycle PCR with universal primers M1SS and BC2_uni_R was performed on all cDNA. The source study handled its data this way. Normalization of each sample was performed by random selection of 1 million high-quality reads, each carrying a distinct molecular identifier. Instead of being binned into consensus sequences, reads that shared molecular identifiers were thrown out. MiTCR, set to a Q25 quality threshold and the strictest error-elimination algorithm, was used for CDR3 identification, clonotype clustering and error correction. A nonparametric unseen species model using Euler transformation provided a lower-bound estimate of total TCR beta diversity. TCRdb reprocessed the public reads (quality trimming at Q25 with fastp, clone calling with MiXCR) and kept in-frame beta chains. Each entry merges the rows of one CDR3 protein and shows their most common DNA and genes. Here the V and J calls rest on TCRdb's processing, not on the authors' analysis. The sample contains around 1,000,000 distinct CDR3 sequences, almost 25% of them found a single time. The ten most abundant clones make up approximately 0.79% of the sample.

As to this clonotype: Its antigen is not yet known. The junction does not match germline at one end; this may be a read error.

Study-level results and caveats: Because donor CMV infection status was unknown, age-related changes in expanded clonotypes were potentially confounded. Because profiling used bulk unsorted PBMCs, naive and antigen-experienced compartments could not be compared conclusively. Estimates of total diversity from one million sequenced T cells were regarded as lower bounds and underestimates. There was a strong correlation between observed TCR beta diversity and the percentage of naive T cells measured by flow cytometry. As age increased, observed TCR beta diversity per million T cells dropped in a roughly linear way, and a significant reduction was already evident by age 40. The long-lived group showed more naive CD4+ T cells, fewer expanded clones and increased TCR diversity than the aged group, suggesting age selection.

The germline V gene sets CDR1 to SQVTM and CDR2 to ANQGSEA. Including the terminal cysteine and phenylalanine, the CDR3 comprises 11 residues. The sequence is cut down to CDR3 DNA, 33 bases in frame from base 1. The donors were 40 or so Caucasian individuals from Russia, aged roughly 6 to 90 years, who were systemically healthy. Ten milliliters of peripheral blood were drawn from each donor into EDTA-treated Vacutainer tubes. Ficoll-Paque density-gradient centrifugation was used to isolate PBMCs, with at least 6 million obtained per sample. Trizol reagent was used to extract total RNA from the PBMCs, yielding at least 5 micrograms per sample. The percentages of naive CD45RAhigh/CD27high T cells were determined by flow cytometry on a PBMC aliquot from every donor. Separately, the same data were catalogued under a study of T cells of mothers and their children. The second publication reports: Donors were nine systemically healthy Caucasian individuals: three mothers and their six children. cDNA synthesis used all of the extracted RNA, with 1.5 ug of RNA in each 15 ul reaction. In the second PCR, sample barcodes and 2-4 random nucleotides were introduced via the M1S primer. Each mother yielded over 9.5 million TCR beta CDR3 reads and each child 2.5 million to 3.5 million reads. Thymic selection shapes the output of TCR recombination in a similar way in related and unrelated pairs, and inherited differences have a minor effect. Normalized repertoire overlap was always found to be slightly, but never significantly, higher in related mother-child pairs than in unrelated mother-child pairs. Persistent microchimeric T cell clones were not detected, at a sensitivity of 95 to 100 clones per million clonotypes. In the study, deep NGS was used to compare the TCR beta repertoires of mothers and children, and features distinguishing related mother-child pairs from unrelated individuals were sought. Mothers averaged about 40 +/- 4 years of age and children averaged approximately 12 +/- 4 years. Libraries were sequenced on Illumina HiSeq 2000 with 100+100 nt paired-end reads after adapter ligation with NEBNext reagents. Mother and child libraries were prepared a month apart and sequenced in separate runs to prevent cross-contamination. For each donor, somewhere between roughly 450,000 and 2,200,000 distinct TCR beta clonotypes were identified. Naive TCR beta clonotypes were estimated from low-frequency clonotypes matched to each donor's FACS-determined naive share, without sorting.

The chain links TRBV29-1 with TRBJ1-1; a weak D assignment points to TRBD1 (5 bases agree). Sequences were obtained from blood. This receptor was taken from a girl aged 2 to 10 in good health. The DNA is as follows: TGCAGCGTTAGCAGGGTCACTGCAGCTTTCTTT. It encodes CSVSRVTAAFF.